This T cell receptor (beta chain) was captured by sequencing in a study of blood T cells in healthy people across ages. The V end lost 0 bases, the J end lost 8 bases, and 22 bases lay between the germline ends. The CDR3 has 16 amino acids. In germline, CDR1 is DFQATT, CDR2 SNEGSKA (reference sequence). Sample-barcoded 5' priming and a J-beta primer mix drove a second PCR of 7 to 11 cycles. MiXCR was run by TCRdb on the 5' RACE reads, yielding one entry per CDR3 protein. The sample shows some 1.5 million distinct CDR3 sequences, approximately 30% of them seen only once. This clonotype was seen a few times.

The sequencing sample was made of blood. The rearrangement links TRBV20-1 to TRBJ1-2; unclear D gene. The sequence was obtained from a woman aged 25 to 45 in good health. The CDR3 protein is CSARDGAGPISSGYTF. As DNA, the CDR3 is TGCAGTGCTAGAGATGGTGCAGGACCGATCTCCAGCGGCTACACCTTC.